Listed here are 32 T cell receptor beta chains from one sample, sequenced in a study of identical twins. TCRdb re-derived calls from the 5' RACE reads in MiXCR, one entry per CDR3 protein. The table records about 240,000 distinct CDR3 sequences, roughly a tenth of them present only once. The specimen was memory T cells sorted from blood. The receptors here all came from a man aged 50 or older in good health.

This clonotype appeared a single time. V gene TRBV6-1 combines with J gene TRBJ2-1; 9 nucleotides match TRBD2. With 2 bases clipped from V and 4 bases from J, the junction kept 3 bases outside the gene matches. Germline V gene lookup returns CDR1 MNHNS and CDR2 SASEGT. This CDR3 spans 15 amino acids. In DNA form, the CDR3 reads TGTGCCAGCAGTGAACTAGCGGGGATATACAATGAGCAGTTCTTC. Translation: CASSELAGIYNEQFF.

This clonotype has only a few counts. The chain recombines TRBV27 with TRBJ1-2; the D is unclear. The CDR3 is made up of 15 amino acids. The V end was cut by 2 bases, the J end by 2 bases, with 12 bases between. The V gene's germline CDR1 is MNHEY and CDR2 SMNVEV (reference sequence). The chain's CDR3 is CASSLSGRINYGYTF. As DNA, the CDR3 is TGTGCCAGCAGTTTAAGCGGCAGGATAAACTATGGCTACACCTTC.

The chain carries TRBV11-2 and TRBJ1-3; D might be TRBD1 (5 bases). Germline V gene lookup returns CDR1 SGHAT and CDR2 FQNNGV. The CDR3 contains 18 residues. V was pared by 4 bases and J by 0 bases, with 19 bases between. CDR3 sequence (DNA): TGTGCCAGCAGCTCTCATGGGGGACTACTCTCCTCTGGAAACACCATATATTTT. Protein sequence: CASSSHGGLLSSGNTIYF.

The table lists this clonotype with many counts. The gene calls are TRBV12-3 or TRBV12-4 and TRBJ1-4; 9 nucleotides line up with TRBD1. The CDR3 totals 14 residues. V was pared by 3 bases and J by 6 bases, with 2 bases of the junction left unmatched. Here the CDR3 DNA reads TGTGCCAGCAGTTTTACAGGGGGCGATGAAAAACTGTTTTTT. This sequence encodes CASSFTGGDEKLFF.

This clonotype was counted ten times or more. V gene TRBV14 combines with J gene TRBJ2-1; weak D call: TRBD2 (5 bases). Germline loops: CDR1 SGHDN, CDR2 FVKESK. This CDR3 has 15 residues. Trimming cost V 4 bases and J 2 bases, with 12 bases left between them. Here the CDR3 DNA reads TGTGCCAGCAGCCGCATGAGCGGACCCTACAATGAGCAGTTCTTC. Translated: CASSRMSGPYNEQFF.

This clonotype came up many times. The rearrangement links TRBV4-1 to TRBJ2-3; D tentatively reads TRBD1 or TRBD2 (6 bases each). Germline V gene sequence: CDR1 MGHRA, CDR2 YSYEKL. V was shortened by 1 base and J by 4 bases, with 15 bases between the two germline ends. The CDR3 contains 16 residues. CDR3 in amino acids: CASSQGEWGASDTQYF. CDR3 nucleotides: TGCGCCAGCAGCCAAGGGGAGTGGGGGGCATCAGATACGCAGTATTTT.

The rearrangement links TRBV5-1 to TRBJ2-1; D may correspond to TRBD1 or TRBD2 (5 bases each). Germline V CDR1 and CDR2: SGHRS, YFSETQ. Trimming removed 3 bases from V and 7 bases from J, with 23 bases in between. The CDR3 length is 17 residues. CDR3 nucleotides: TGCGCCAGCAGCTCGCGGATCCAGGAGTATGGGGGTAATGAGCAGTTCTTC. This sequence encodes CASSSRIQEYGGNEQFF. Looking up the rest from reference TRBV5-1 and TRBJ2-1 gives the full variable domain: KAGVTQTPRYLIKTRGQQVTLSCSPISGHRSVSWYQQTPGQGLQFLFEYFSETQRNKGNFPGRFSGRQFSNSRSEMNVSTLELGDSALYLCASSSRIQEYGGNEQFFGPGTRLTVL.

V and J are TRBV20-1 and TRBJ1-1; D ambiguous. The germline gives CDR1 DFQATT, CDR2 SNEGSKA (reference sequence). The V gene lost 6 bases and the J gene lost 0 bases, with 8 bases spanning the gap. This CDR3 has 12 residues. CDR3 loop: CSAPTLNTEAFF. CDR3 DNA sequence: TGCAGTGCCCCGACTCTGAACACTGAAGCTTTCTTT.

The rearrangement joins TRBV5-1 to TRBJ1-2; 9 positions agree with TRBD1. With 4 bases clipped from V and 6 bases from J, the junction kept 7 bases outside the gene matches. CDR1 and CDR2 from the germline V gene are SGHRS and YFSETQ. The CDR3 length is 14 residues. This CDR3 is CASSRTQGADGYTF. CDR3 sequence (DNA): TGCGCCAGCAGCAGAACACAGGGGGCTGATGGCTACACCTTC.

The rearrangement joins TRBV4-3 to TRBJ1-5, with TRBD1 matching 8 bases. This CDR3 spans 14 amino acids. J was trimmed by 5 bases and V by 5 bases; bases with no gene match: 5. From germline, CDR1 is LGHNA and CDR2 YSLEER. CDR3 sequence reads: CASSAGTGYQPQHF. The CDR3 DNA reads as TGCGCCAGCAGCGCCGGGACAGGCTATCAGCCCCAGCATTTT.

This clonotype was seen repeatedly, ten times or more. The chain carries TRBV7-6 and TRBJ2-3; no clear D gene. Trimming shortened V by 5 bases and J by 5 bases, and 20 bases separated the two germline ends. The germline gives CDR1 SGHVS, CDR2 FNYEAQ. The CDR3 sequence is 16 residues long. The DNA of the CDR3 is TGTGCCAGCAGCCCCCAAATGACCTCAATGCTAGATACGCAGTATTTT. Translation: CASSPQMTSMLDTQYF.

In regard to this clonotype: A much larger clone differs by one base, so this may be a read error. The V gene is TRBV20-1, the J gene TRBJ1-2; TRBD1 aligns across 7 bases. From germline, CDR1 is DFQATT and CDR2 SNEGSKA (reference sequence). V trimming: 3 bases; J trimming: 12 bases; junction bases outside the gene matches: 10. This CDR3 comprises 12 residues. The CDR3 sequence is CSARGTVRGNTF. CDR3 coding DNA: TGCAGTGCTAGGGGGACAGTCCGAGGAAACACCTTC.

The CDR3 bases are TGCAGTGCTAGAGTAGGAGGGAGCCCGGCAGAGCAGTTCTTC. Amino acids: CSARVGGSPAEQFF. The V gene is TRBV20-1, the J gene TRBJ2-1; D may be TRBD2 (6 bases). V was pared by 1 base and J by 10 bases, with 17 bases between. Germline CDR1 reads DFQATT; CDR2 reads SNEGSKA (reference sequence). The CDR3 has 14 residues.

The chain has TRBV6-5 and TRBJ2-7, with a weak D call TRBD2 (6 bases). V lost 2 bases and J lost 5, with 13 bases in between. This CDR3 is 14 amino acids long. Germline V gives CDR1 MNHEY, CDR2 SVGAGI. This CDR3 is CASSYLGGIHEQYF. The CDR3 DNA is TGTGCCAGCAGTTACCTAGGAGGGATCCACGAGCAGTACTTC.

This clonotype was observed a handful of times. CDR3 nucleotide sequence: TGCAGTGCTAGAGAGAGGACAGGGGGCTATGGCTACACCTTC. Protein sequence: CSARERTGGYGYTF. The chain carries TRBV20-1 and TRBJ1-2, with 10 positions matching TRBD1. The CDR3 is 14 amino acids. V shed 0 bases, J shed 4 bases, and the junction held 2 bases outside the gene matches. CDR1 and CDR2 (germline): DFQATT, SNEGSKA (reference sequence).

This clonotype was detected ten times or more. This chain connects TRBV4-3 to TRBJ2-6; 9 bases are shared with TRBD2. From germline, CDR1 is LGHNA and CDR2 YSLEER. The CDR3 totals 17 residues. After removal of 2 bases from V and 0 bases from J, the junction contained 2 bases not matched to a gene. This CDR3 reads CASSQLAGYSGANVLTF. DNA of the CDR3: TGCGCCAGCAGCCAACTAGCGGGATACTCTGGGGCCAACGTCCTGACTTTC.

This clonotype occurred a few times. The chain couples TRBV12-3 or TRBV12-4 to TRBJ2-1; 10 bases align to TRBD2. V lost 5 bases, J lost 4 bases, and 2 bases stayed unmatched. CDR3 length: 14 amino acids. CDR3: CASSTSGEYNEQFF. Here the CDR3 DNA reads TGTGCCAGCAGTACTAGCGGGGAATACAATGAGCAGTTCTTC.

This sequence joins TRBV4-2 and TRBJ1-1; 9 bases are shared with TRBD1. The CDR3 spans 17 residues. In germline, CDR1 is LGHNA, CDR2 YNFKEQ. With V trimmed by 4 bases and J by 1 base, 10 bases remained unmatched. DNA for the CDR3: TGTGCCAGCAGCCTCCCCGAGAGGACAGGGGCGAACACTGAAGCTTTCTTT. Protein product: CASSLPERTGANTEAFF.

This clonotype was seen only a few times. The gene calls are TRBV20-1 and TRBJ2-5; weak D call: TRBD1 (5 bases). This CDR3 has 15 amino acids. The ends were cut back, 4 bases at V and 2 bases at J, with 17 bases in the middle. Germline V gives CDR1 DFQATT, CDR2 SNEGSKA (reference sequence). In nucleotides, the CDR3 is TGCAGTGCTATAAAAACAGGTTTACTACAAGAGACCCAGTACTTC. Translating gives CSAIKTGLLQETQYF.

The table lists this clonotype with a few counts. This chain joins TRBV28 and TRBJ2-5; D ambiguous. V lost 7 bases and J 3 bases, leaving 9 bases between the germline ends. The CDR3 sequence is 12 residues long. From germline, CDR1 is MDHEN and CDR2 SYDVKM. This CDR3 is CASKVGKETQYF. CDR3 sequence (DNA): TGTGCCAGCAAGGTCGGCAAAGAGACCCAGTACTTC.

This clonotype has more than one count but fewer than ten. The chain uses TRBV7-2 and TRBJ1-6, with 9 bases fitting TRBD1. Germline CDR1 SGHTA, CDR2 FQGNSA. There are 15 residues in the CDR3. V shed 2 bases, J shed 9 bases, and the junction held 5 bases outside the gene matches. The CDR3 coding sequence is TGTGCCAGCAGCTTAACAGGGGGCATCGGTTCACCCCTCCACTTT. Amino acids: CASSLTGGIGSPLHF.

This clonotype was seen many times. The gene calls are TRBV18 and TRBJ2-7; the match to TRBD1 covers 7 bases. The CDR3 runs to 15 residues. Germline values: CDR1 KGHSH, CDR2 LQKENI. V was pared by 6 bases and J by 1 base, with 9 bases of the junction left unmatched. The CDR3 is CASSRRDRYSYEQYF. The CDR3 DNA is TGTGCCAGCTCCCGACGGGACAGATATTCCTACGAGCAGTACTTC.

This clonotype was counted many times. The gene calls are TRBV3-1 and TRBJ2-1; TRBD2 aligns across 7 bases. Germline V CDR1 and CDR2: LGHDT, YNNKEL (reference sequence). With 3 bases clipped from V and 7 bases from J, the junction kept 9 bases outside the gene matches. The CDR3 runs to 15 residues. CDR3 loop: CASSHWTRAENEQFF. For the CDR3, the DNA is TGTGCCAGCAGCCATTGGACTAGAGCTGAAAATGAGCAGTTCTTC.

This clonotype appeared a few times. The CDR3 nucleotides read TGCAGCGTTGCCTACTTGGTGGATGCTTTCTTT. Its translation is CSVAYLVDAFF. The genes are TRBV29-1 and TRBJ1-1; D uncertain. CDR3 size: 11 residues. V lost 4 bases and J lost 11, with 14 bases in between. Germline CDR1 reads SQVTM; CDR2 reads ANQGSEA.

This clonotype has ten or more counts. This rearrangement joins TRBV5-1 to TRBJ2-5; D is possibly TRBD2 (5 bases). Trimming left V 4 bases short and J 1 base short, with 8 bases between. CDR1 SGHRS and CDR2 YFSETQ come from the germline V gene. The CDR3 extends over 13 amino acids. The CDR3 sequence is CASSSSVQETQYF. The CDR3 coding sequence is TGCGCCAGCAGCAGTAGCGTCCAAGAGACCCAGTACTTC.

This clonotype was seen a few times. This rearrangement joins TRBV28 to TRBJ1-2, with no clear D. V lost 5 bases to trimming and J lost 4 bases, with 8 bases between them. CDR1 and CDR2 (germline): MDHEN, SYDVKM. The CDR3 is 12 amino acids. The chain's CDR3 is CASSPPAYGYTF. CDR3 nucleotide sequence: TGTGCCAGCAGTCCACCTGCCTATGGCTACACCTTC.

This clonotype has a handful of counts. J is TRBJ2-1 and V is TRBV18; maybe TRBD1 (6 bases). This CDR3 has 15 residues. CDR1 and CDR2 (germline): KGHSH, LQKENI. The V and J ends lost 1 base and 7 bases respectively, with 14 bases between them. CDR3 sequence: CASSPLPDSPNEQFF. The DNA of the CDR3 is TGTGCCAGCTCACCACTGCCGGACAGCCCAAATGAGCAGTTCTTC. The full variable domain, completed using reference TRBV18 and TRBJ2-1, is NAGVMQNPRHLVRRRGQEARLRCSPMKGHSHVYWYRQLPEEGLKFMVYLQKENIIDESGMPKERFSAEFPKEGPSILRIQQVVRGDSAAYFCASSPLPDSPNEQFFGPGTRLTVL.

This clonotype came up many times. This sequence joins TRBV4-3 and TRBJ2-4, with D possibly matching TRBD1 (6 bases). The CDR3 length is 16 residues. Trimming stripped 3 bases from V and 1 base from J, with 13 bases between. The germline CDR1 and CDR2 sequences are LGHNA and YSLEER. The chain's CDR3 is CASSQGPGEAKNIQYF. The CDR3 DNA reads TGCGCCAGCAGCCAGGGACCAGGGGAGGCCAAAAACATTCAGTACTTC.

This clonotype showed up many times. This chain joins TRBV20-1 and TRBJ1-5; the D gene is possibly TRBD1 (6 bases). The germline V gene encodes CDR1 DFQATT and CDR2 SNEGSKA (reference sequence). Trimming pared 1 base from V and 1 base from J, leaving 8 bases between. This CDR3 contains 14 residues. The CDR3 is CSARGQASNQPQHF. CDR3 coding DNA: TGCAGTGCTAGAGGACAGGCCAGCAATCAGCCCCAGCATTTT.

This clonotype showed up just a few times. CDR3 in amino acids: CASSVGHATYEQYF. The CDR3 nucleotides are TGTGCCAGCAGCGTCGGACACGCCACCTACGAGCAGTACTTC. The chain links TRBV11-2 to TRBJ2-7, with D tentatively TRBD1 (5 bases). V was clipped by 5 bases and J by 2 bases, with 13 bases between them. The germline V gene encodes CDR1 SGHAT and CDR2 FQNNGV. There are 14 residues in the CDR3.

There are a few counts of this clonotype. The rearrangement joins TRBV5-1 to TRBJ2-3, with D uncertain. Germline assignment: CDR1 SGHRS and CDR2 YFSETQ. The ends were cut back, 0 bases at V and 8 bases at J, with 13 bases in the middle. The CDR3 is made up of 14 amino acids. As DNA, the CDR3 is TGCGCCAGCAGCTTGGACGATAGCACGGGTACGCAGTATTTT. The encoded protein is CASSLDDSTGTQYF.

This clonotype was picked up a small number of times. V is TRBV11-2 and J is TRBJ2-2, with 8 bases aligning to TRBD2. V shed 4 bases and J 3 bases; nucleotides not matched to a gene: 4. This CDR3 contains 15 residues. Per the germline V gene, CDR1 is SGHAT and CDR2 is FQNNGV. The CDR3 region has the DNA TGTGCCAGCAGCTGGGGACTAGGAGACACCGGGGAGCTGTTTTTT. Residues: CASSWGLGDTGELFF.